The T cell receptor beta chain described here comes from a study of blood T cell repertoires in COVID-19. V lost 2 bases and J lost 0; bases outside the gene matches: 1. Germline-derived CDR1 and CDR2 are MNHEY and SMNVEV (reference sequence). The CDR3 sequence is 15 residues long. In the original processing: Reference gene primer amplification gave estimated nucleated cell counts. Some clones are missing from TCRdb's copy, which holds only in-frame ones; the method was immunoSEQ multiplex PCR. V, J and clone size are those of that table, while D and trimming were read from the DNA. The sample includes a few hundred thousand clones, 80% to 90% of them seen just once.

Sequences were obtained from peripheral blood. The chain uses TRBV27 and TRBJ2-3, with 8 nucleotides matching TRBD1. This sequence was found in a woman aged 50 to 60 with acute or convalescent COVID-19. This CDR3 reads CASSLRQGSTDTQYF. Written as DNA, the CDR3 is TGTGCCAGCAGTTTAAGACAGGGGAGCACAGATACGCAGTATTTT.